The subject of this entry is one TCR beta chain. The antigen is unknown. TCRdb keeps only in-frame clones here, not all; method: immunoSEQ multiplex PCR. The sample has nearly 80,000 clones; around four fifths are singletons. The data were obtained in a study of OX40 agonist ivuxolimab in advanced cancers. Study-wide context: More than 35% of patients had received prior checkpoint inhibitor therapy. Partial responses were achieved by three patients, one with hepatocellular carcinoma and two with cutaneous melanoma.

Points from the study as a whole: Both CD4+ and CD8+ T cell populations in blood had undergone clonal expansion by week 6 at 0.1 to 3.0 mg/kg. Certain nonresponding patients likewise had low normalized T-cell clonal expansion.

The germline V and J ends were trimmed by 0 bases and 6 bases, with 10 bases remaining between them. CDR1 and CDR2 from the germline V gene are GTSNPN and SVGIG (reference sequence). CDR3 length: 13 amino acids. The clonotype was recovered from an adult with an advanced solid tumor such as melanoma, head and neck, liver or kidney cancer. V usage is TRBV30 and J usage is TRBJ2-3; maybe TRBD1 (5 bases). The starting material was CD4+ or CD8+ T cells sorted from blood, obtained in a trial of the OX40 agonist ivuxolimab. The CDR3 loop reads CAWSVKGLDTQYF. CDR3 coding DNA: TGTGCCTGGAGTGTTAAGGGGCTTGATACGCAGTATTTT. Combining the CDR3 with reference TRBV30 and TRBJ2-3 gives the whole variable domain SQTIHQWPATLVQPVGSPLSLECTVEGTSNPNLYWYRQAAGRGLQLLFYSVGIGQISSEVPQNLSASRPQDRQFILSSKKLLLSDSGFYLCAWSVKGLDTQYFGPGTRLTVL.